This TCR beta chain was identified in a study of T cell changes during pregnancy in multiple sclerosis. Between the trimmed V and J ends, which lost 4 bases and 2 bases, there was a span of 9 bases. The germline V gene has CDR1 LNHDA and CDR2 SQIVND (reference sequence). The CDR3 contains 13 residues. Profiled with immunoSEQ multiplex PCR; TCRdb holds only in-frame clones, not every one. Seen here are 100,000 to 150,000 clones, approximately 93% observed once, and the top ten hold roughly 6.2%. This clone was detected a few times. Material: peripheral blood, obtained before pregnancy. This TCR derives from a female donor with multiple sclerosis, enrolled in a pregnancy study. The rearrangement uses TRBV19 and TRBJ2-7, with D possibly being TRBD1 (6 bases). DNA for the CDR3: TGTGCCAGTAGTAACCGGGACACCTACGAGCAGTACTTC. It is translated as CASSNRDTYEQYF.